These T cell receptor beta chains were read from a single sample in a study of cytomegalovirus exposure and HLA in healthy donors. Profiling relied on immunoSEQ multiplex PCR, and the TCRdb table lists in-frame clones only, not all of them. The sample includes some 200,000 clones, roughly 73% of them seen just once. The specimen sequenced was PBMCs. The receptors derive from a female donor in good health and CMV-seronegative. CDR3s include the opening cysteine and the closing phenylalanine or tryptophan. The D gene is left open where the match is weak. Clone size is not always given. Where it is, it says once, few, many or a class for expanded clones.

TGCGCCAGCATTGCCCCGCACTTCTATGGCTACACCTTC CASIAPHFYGYTF TRBJ1-2 TRBV10-1 . .
TGTGCCAGCAGCCTAATCCCTTCCTATGGCTACACCTTC CASSLIPSYGYTF TRBJ1-2 TRBV5-6 . once
TGTGCCAGCTCACCTGGGTGGGGAGTATATTCACCCCTCCACTTT CASSPGWGVYSPLHF TRBJ1-6 TRBV18 . few
TGTGCCAGCAGCCGAAAAGTAGACAGGGGGGGTAGCAATCAGCCCCAGCATTTT CASSRKVDRGGSNQPQHF TRBJ1-5 TRBV12-1 . .
TGTGCCAGCAGTGAGGACAGGGGGAACTATGGCTACACCTTC CASSEDRGNYGYTF TRBJ1-2 TRBV6-1 TRBD1 .
TGTGCCAGCAGTTTTCTGAAGCTCAGGGCCTACAATGAGCAGTTCTTC CASSFLKLRAYNEQFF TRBJ2-1 TRBV27 . .
TGTGCCAGCAGAGGGACAGGGACTGGAAACACCATATATTTT CASRGTGTGNTIYF TRBJ1-3 TRBV6-5 TRBD1 .
TGTGCCAGCAGTAGACAGGGCGGCAATGAGCAGTTCTTC CASSRQGGNEQFF TRBJ2-1 TRBV2 TRBD1 .
TGTTCCAGCAGCTCGACGTGGCGTGAGGGAGGCACTGAAGCTTTCTTT CSSSSTWREGGTEAFF TRBJ1-1 TRBV7-9 . .
TGCGCCAGCAGCTTGGACAGGGTTGGACCTTCAGAGACCCAGTACTTC CASSLDRVGPSETQYF TRBJ2-5 TRBV5-1 . once
TGTGCCACACTACAGGGATCGGGCTACACCTTC CATLQGSGYTF TRBJ1-2 TRBV28 . .
TGTGCCAGCAGTTTACTCAATGAACAGGTTTCCTACGAGCAGTACTTC CASSLLNEQVSYEQYF TRBJ2-7 TRBV28 . .
TGTGCCAGCAGCTATCAATCGACAGGGGGCTACGAGCAGTACTTC CASSYQSTGGYEQYF TRBJ2-7 TRBV5-4 TRBD1 .
TGTGCCAGCAGCGGACTGTCCGAGACTGAAGCTTTCTTT CASSGLSETEAFF TRBJ1-1 TRBV9 . .
TGTGCCAGCAGTCTCTACTGGAACAGGGGACGATATAGCAATCAGCCCCAGCATTTT CASSLYWNRGRYSNQPQHF TRBJ1-5 TRBV28 TRBD1 once
TGTGCCAGCAGTTTACGGGGGTGGGAGCAGTTCTTC CASSLRGWEQFF TRBJ2-1 TRBV28 . once
TGTGCCAGCAGGTCGGGTTCACCCCTCCACTTT CASRSGSPLHF TRBJ1-6 TRBV7-2 . few
TGTGCCAGCAGAACCGGACTCAACTATGGCTACACCTTC CASRTGLNYGYTF TRBJ1-2 TRBV28 . .
TGTGCCAGTAGTATAGAGGACAGCGCGATCTACGAGCAGTACTTC CASSIEDSAIYEQYF TRBJ2-7 TRBV19 . once
TGTGCCAGCAGCCCCGAGGGAATTAGAGGAAACACCATATATTTT CASSPEGIRGNTIYF TRBJ1-3 TRBV13 . .
TGTGCCAGCAGCCCCCTTGACAGGGGAAATTCCCCCCTCCACTTT CASSPLDRGNSPLHF TRBJ1-6 TRBV2 TRBD1 .
TGTGCCAGTAGTCCAGACAGGCTGAACACTGAAGCTTTCTTT CASSPDRLNTEAFF TRBJ1-1 TRBV19 . .